The rows below give T cell receptor beta chains drawn from one sample of a study of Graves' ophthalmopathy and Graves' hyperthyroidism. Using its own MiXCR run on the multiplex PCR reads, TCRdb lists one record per CDR3 protein. The sample consists of hundreds of thousands of distinct CDR3 sequences, 22% of them appearing once. Material: peripheral blood. The source is a woman aged 18-29 years with stable Graves' hyperthyroidism. Some clones in this sample may be carry-over from other donors' samples. The CDR3 runs from the conserved cysteine through the conserved F or W. Each record gives: clone size, D gene, V gene, J gene, CDR3 DNA, CDR3 protein. D genes are given only for firm matches. Clone size is given for some rows only: seen once, a few or many times, or a class if the clone is expanded.

>many|TRBD1|TRBV6-2/TRBV6-3|TRBJ1-1
TGTGCCAGCAGATGGACAGGGAACACTGAAACTTTCTTT
CASRWTGNTETFF
>many|.|TRBV6-8|TRBJ2-7
TGTGCCAGCAGTTACGATAAAGTTCCGGGACGGTTATACGAGCAGTACTTC
CASSYDKVPGRLYEQYF
>many|TRBD1|TRBV30|TRBJ2-7
TGTGCCTGGAGTCGGACAGGGGGCGGTGACGAGCAGTACTTC
CAWSRTGGGDEQYF
>many|.|TRBV6-5|TRBJ2-5
TGTGCCAGCAGTTACTCGAGGACGGCAGAGACCCAGTACTTC
CASSYSRTAETQYF
>many|.|TRBV7-6|TRBJ2-7
TGTGCCAGCAGCTTAAGCGGGCGCCCCTACGAGCAGTACTTC
CASSLSGRPYEQYF
>once|.|TRBV12-3/TRBV12-4|TRBJ2-2
TGTGCCAGCAGTTTACTCTCAGGGGCAAGTGGCGGGGAGCTGTTTTTT
CASSLLSGASGGELFF
>many|.|TRBV6-2/TRBV6-3|TRBJ1-3
TGTGCCAGCAGACCCGACGGATACTCTGGAAACACCATATATTTT
CASRPDGYSGNTIYF
>few|.|TRBV27|TRBJ2-2
TGTGCCAGCACCCAAGGAGGGGGCACCGGGGAGCTGTTTTTT
CASTQGGGTGELFF
>.|TRBD1|TRBV27|TRBJ1-2
TGTGCCAGCAGTACGACAGGGGGATTTGATGGCTACACCTTC
CASSTTGGFDGYTF
>.|TRBD1|TRBV12-3/TRBV12-4|TRBJ2-7
TGTGCCAGCAGCAACATGACAGGGCCATGGGTTTACGAGCAGTACTTC
CASSNMTGPWVYEQYF
>many|.|TRBV28|TRBJ2-6
TGTGCCAGTATTCAAAGAGGGTCTGGGGCCAACGTCCTGACTTTC
CASIQRGSGANVLTF
>many|.|TRBV20-1|TRBJ2-5
TGCAGTGCTAGGGGCCTGGTCGAAGAGACCCAGTACTTC
CSARGLVEETQYF
>.|.|TRBV18|TRBJ1-2
TGTGCCAGCTCACCAATCGGAAGGCAGGGGACCTATGGCTACACCTTC
CASSPIGRQGTYGYTF
>many|TRBD1|TRBV18|TRBJ1-1
TGCGCCAGCAGCCCAGGGACAGGGCGGACTGAAGCTTTCTTT
CASSPGTGRTEAFF
>many|.|TRBV20-1|TRBJ1-1
TGCAGTGCTCTCGGGAATGGGATTGAAGCTTTCTTT
CSALGNGIEAFF
>.|.|TRBV10-1|TRBJ2-2
TGCGCCAGCAGTGCGACTATCGCCGGGGAGCTGTTTTTT
CASSATIAGELFF
>many|TRBD1|TRBV29-1|TRBJ2-5
TGCAGCGTAGACCAGTTAGGACAGGGCCGTAGCCTCCCCCAGTACTTC
CSVDQLGQGRSLPQYF
>once|.|TRBV12-3/TRBV12-4|TRBJ2-7
TGTGCCAGCAGTTTATTCAGGCACGAGCAGTACTTC
CASSLFRHEQYF
>.|.|TRBV2|TRBJ2-1
TGTGCCAGCAGTCCCCCTCCGAGCAATGAGCAGTTCTTC
CASSPPPSNEQFF
>.|.|TRBV4-2|TRBJ2-7
TGTGCCAGCAGCCAAGAACGGGACTTAACCTACGAGCAGTACTTC
CASSQERDLTYEQYF
>many|.|TRBV6-2/TRBV6-3|TRBJ1-5
TGTGCCAGCAGTTACGCGGTTTTGGGATCCGGGCAGGTCCAGCCCCAGCATTTT
CASSYAVLGSGQVQPQHF
>.|.|TRBV5-6|TRBJ1-2
TGTGCCAGCAGCCCCTCCGGGGCAGGCCACTATGGCTACACCTTC
CASSPSGAGHYGYTF
>many|.|TRBV11-3|TRBJ2-2
TGTGCCAGCAGCTTATTCAGTACCGGGGAGCTGTTTTTT
CASSLFSTGELFF
>many|.|TRBV6-1|TRBJ1-1
TGTGCCAGCACCCGGGGGGGGCGGACTGAAGCTTTCTTT
CASTRGGRTEAFF
>few|.|TRBV5-8|TRBJ2-4
TGTGCCAGCAGCTTGGCTTACGAGTTCCGGGAAAACATTCAGTACTTC
CASSLAYEFRENIQYF
>many|.|TRBV18|TRBJ1-1
TGTGCCAGCTCACCCTACGATCCAGGGGTGAACACTGAAGCTTTCTTT
CASSPYDPGVNTEAFF
>.|TRBD1|TRBV6-1|TRBJ2-7
TGTGCCAGCAGGCCCGGGACAGGGGGATACGAGCAGTACTTC
CASRPGTGGYEQYF
>many|.|TRBV9|TRBJ2-7
TGTGCCAGCAGCGGGAGTGCAGCAGGGACCTACGAGCAGTACTTC
CASSGSAAGTYEQYF
>many|.|TRBV6-1|TRBJ2-7
TGTGCCAGCAGGGAACTAGACCTACTACGAGGGCAGTACTTC
CASRELDLLRGQYF
>.|.|TRBV7-2|TRBJ2-7
TGTGCCAGCAGCTTATATGAAGTCGCCTCCTACGAGCAGTACTTC
CASSLYEVASYEQYF
>.|.|TRBV6-1|TRBJ2-5
TGTGCCAGCACCATAGACAGGTTACCCAAGTTTGGGACCCAGTACTTC
CASTIDRLPKFGTQYF
>many|.|TRBV12-3/TRBV12-4|TRBJ1-1
TGTGCCAGCAGTTTATATGGGCGTATGAACACTGAAGCTTTCTTT
CASSLYGRMNTEAFF
>many|.|TRBV11-2|TRBJ2-7
TGTGCCAGCAGCCAATGGGGCTACGAGCAGTACTTC
CASSQWGYEQYF
>many|.|TRBV7-9|TRBJ1-3
TGTGCCAGCATACAAGGGACCCGTGGTTCATATGGAAACACCATATATTTT
CASIQGTRGSYGNTIYF
>.|.|TRBV18|TRBJ1-6
TGTGCCAGCTCACCAAACGAGGTGATTTCACCCCTCCACTTT
CASSPNEVISPLHF
>few|.|TRBV11-2|TRBJ2-7
TGTGCCAGCAGCTTAGGGTGGGCGGGGCACGAGCAGTACTTC
CASSLGWAGHEQYF
>many|.|TRBV7-9|TRBJ1-1
TGTGCCAGCAGCTTAGCGGCACATGTGAACACTGAAGCTTTCTTT
CASSLAAHVNTEAFF
>.|TRBD2|TRBV20-1|TRBJ2-7
TGCAGTGCTAGAGCCTCTAGCGGGGGCCGCTACGAGCAGTACTTC
CSARASSGGRYEQYF
>many|TRBD1|TRBV20-1|TRBJ2-7
TGCAGTGCCGGGGACAGGGAATACGAGCAGTACTTC
CSAGDREYEQYF
>few|.|TRBV4-3|TRBJ1-6
TGCGCCAGCAGCCAAGATTTGGGGGCGTCCTATAATTCACCCCTCCACTTT
CASSQDLGASYNSPLHF
>many|.|TRBV29-1|TRBJ2-5
TGCAGCTCGCGACAGAGCCAAGAGACCCAGTACTTC
CSSRQSQETQYF
>few|.|TRBV6-1|TRBJ1-3
TGTGCCAGCCTAACGCCGGGAGTAGACACCATATATTTT
CASLTPGVDTIYF
>few|.|TRBV2|TRBJ2-7
TGTGCCAGCAGTGAGGGAGAGAACTACGAGCAGTACTTC
CASSEGENYEQYF
>many|.|TRBV20-1|TRBJ2-7
TGCAGTGCTATGCAGGAACTCAGCTACGAGCAGTACTTC
CSAMQELSYEQYF
>many|.|TRBV6-2/TRBV6-3|TRBJ2-6
TGTGCCAGCAGCGACACGGGTTCTGGGGCCAACGTCCTGACTTTC
CASSDTGSGANVLTF
>many|.|TRBV19|TRBJ2-6
TGTGCCAGTAAGCGGGCGGGTGGGGCCAACGTCCTGACTTTC
CASKRAGGANVLTF
>.|.|TRBV25-1|TRBJ1-2
TGTGCCAGCAGTGAATATGAGGGGGACTATGGCTACACCTTC
CASSEYEGDYGYTF
>many|.|TRBV15|TRBJ1-5
TGTGCCACCAGCCCACGGGGGGTAAATCAGCCCCAGCATTTT
CATSPRGVNQPQHF
>.|.|TRBV6-5|TRBJ1-1
TGTGCCAGCAGTTACCTTCTGGATACTGAAGCTTTCTTT
CASSYLLDTEAFF
>many|.|TRBV10-3|TRBJ2-7
TGTGCCATCAGTGAAACAGATGAGCAGTACTTC
CAISETDEQYF
>.|TRBD2|TRBV12-3/TRBV12-4|TRBJ2-2
TGTGCCAGCAGCACAAGCGGGAGGGCCGCCGGGGAGCTGTTTTTT
CASSTSGRAAGELFF
>few|.|TRBV30|TRBJ1-5
TGTGCCTGGAGTGTCGGGACCGGCGCTATCAATCAGCCCCAGCATTTT
CAWSVGTGAINQPQHF
>.|.|TRBV15|TRBJ2-5
TGTGCCACCAGCATTGGCTGGGAGTACCAAGAGACCCAGTACTTC
CATSIGWEYQETQYF
>.|TRBD1|TRBV20-1|TRBJ1-5
TGCAGTACAGGGGGGGGTTTCGGCAATCAGCCCCAGCATTTT
CSTGGGFGNQPQHF